This T cell receptor (beta chain) derives from a study of chemoradiotherapy in HPV16-positive cancers. Study as a whole: Candidate HPV-specific clones and shared TCR motifs came from a couple of HPV16-positive patients. Study-wide findings and caveats: Candidate HPV-specific clones and E7-related TCR motifs grew in tumor during treatment. In HPV16-positive patients, HPV-responsive T-cell expansion tracked better recurrence-free survival. The functional HPV-specific definition rests on just two HPV16-positive patients.

Turning to this clone: Antigen unknown.

V lost 2 bases, J lost 2 bases, and 11 bases stayed unmatched. CDR1 and CDR2 from the germline V gene are SGHRS and YFSETQ. The CDR3 has 18 residues. Profiled with immunoSEQ multiplex PCR; TCRdb holds only in-frame clones, not every one. The sample includes fewer than 30,000 clones, around 94% seen only once; the top ten take 2.7%. This specimen was taken from a patient who underwent chemoradiotherapy. This sequence joins TRBV5-1 and TRBJ1-3; 9 bases are a match to TRBD1. This receptor was identified in a human donor with HPV-associated anogenital cancer. CDR3 nucleotide sequence: TGCGCCAGCAGCTTCAACCCTACAGGGGGCTTAGCTGGAAACACCATATATTTT. It codes for CASSFNPTGGLAGNTIYF.